The 13 T cell receptor beta chains listed next were all sequenced from one sample in a study of OX40 agonist ivuxolimab in advanced cancers. Sequencing used immunoSEQ multiplex PCR; TCRdb keeps in-frame clones, though not all of them. The table shows about 63,000 clones, with approximately 91% occurring only once. Specimen: CD4+ or CD8+ T cells sorted from blood, collected in a trial of the OX40 agonist ivuxolimab. These receptors were obtained from an adult with an advanced solid tumor such as melanoma, head and neck, liver or kidney cancer.

The chain links TRBV6-4 to TRBJ2-1; D is undetermined. V gave up 6 bases and J gave up 0 bases, with 18 bases separating them. CDR3 length equals 17 residues. CDR1 is MRHNA, CDR2 SNTAGT, per germline. The CDR3 here is CASSVYPTESSYNEQFF. In DNA, the CDR3 is TGTGCCAGCAGCGTCTACCCGACTGAGAGCTCCTACAATGAGCAGTTCTTC.

The CDR3 DNA sequence: TGTGCCAGCAACCCAGAGGCGGGAACGCCCGGGGAGCTGTTTTTT. Translated, it gives CASNPEAGTPGELFF. The V gene is TRBV6-1, the J gene TRBJ2-2, with D perhaps TRBD2 (6 bases). The CDR3 runs to 15 residues. Trimming left V 7 bases short and J 6 bases short, with 18 bases between. Germline V gives CDR1 MNHNS, CDR2 SASEGT.

The V call is TRBV15, the J call TRBJ2-1; D is unclear. From germline, CDR1 is LNHNV and CDR2 YYDKDF (reference sequence). Trimming removed 1 base at V and 4 bases at J, with 5 bases between. There are 13 residues in the CDR3. The CDR3: CATSRVSYNEQFF. DNA for the CDR3: TGTGCCACCAGCAGAGTGAGTTACAATGAGCAGTTCTTC.

The chain combines TRBV27 with TRBJ2-2; D not certain. Between the trimmed V and J ends, which lost 3 bases and 3 bases, there was a span of 8 bases. In germline, CDR1 is MNHEY, CDR2 SMNVEV (reference sequence). The CDR3 is made up of 14 amino acids. CDR3 DNA: TGTGCCAGCAGTTTTCAGTTGGACACCGGGGAGCTGTTTTTT. Translating gives CASSFQLDTGELFF.

The chain couples TRBV28 to TRBJ2-7; TRBD1 matches at 7 bases. Germline V gives CDR1 MDHEN, CDR2 SYDVKM. The junction had 5 bases not matched to a gene; V was cut back by 3 bases and J by 0 bases. The CDR3 is 15 residues long. The CDR3, as DNA: TGTGCCAGCAGTTTGACAGGGCTTAGCTCCTACGAGCAGTACGTC. It yields the protein CASSLTGLSSYEQYV.

In its sample, this clone was seen once. The chain joins TRBV4-1 to TRBJ2-1; the D gene is possibly TRBD2 (7 bases). The CDR3 covers 16 residues. V was pared by 4 bases and J by 2 bases, with 15 bases between. Germline values: CDR1 MGHRA, CDR2 YSYEKL. CDR3 in amino acids: CASSRAGALTYNEQFF. In DNA form, the CDR3 reads TGCGCCAGCAGCCGGGCGGGGGCCTTAACCTACAATGAGCAGTTCTTC.

This chain links TRBV10-3 with TRBJ2-7, with 8 bases that match TRBD1. The CDR3 contains 15 residues. Germline values: CDR1 ENHRY, CDR2 SYGVKD. V lost 6 bases, J lost 0 bases, and 7 bases stayed unmatched. The CDR3 here is CAIRDSGQGSYEQYF. The CDR3 DNA is TGTGCCATCAGGGATTCCGGACAGGGCTCCTACGAGCAGTACTTC.

The chain is built from TRBV6-5 and TRBJ1-5; TRBD1 aligns across 7 bases. The CDR3 consists of 14 residues. The germline CDR1 and CDR2 sequences are MNHEY and SVGAGI. J gave up 1 base and V 10 bases, and 7 bases lay outside the gene matches. The CDR3 sequence is CATATGPSNQPQHF. The DNA of the CDR3 is TGTGCCACCGCGACAGGGCCGAGCAATCAGCCCCAGCATTTT.

This clone was seen more than once but under ten times. The V and J genes are TRBV6-1 and TRBJ2-3, with D possibly matching TRBD2 (6 bases). The germline V gene encodes CDR1 MNHNS and CDR2 SASEGT. V was shortened by 1 base and J by 4 bases, with 12 bases between the two germline ends. The CDR3 length is 15 residues. In DNA, the CDR3 is TGTGCCAGCAGTGAAGACGGGGGTGGCGCAGATACGCAGTATTTT. Translating gives CASSEDGGGADTQYF.

The chain is built from TRBV27 and TRBJ2-7; weak D call: TRBD2 (5 bases). CDR3 length: 14 residues. Germline CDR1 reads MNHEY; CDR2 reads SMNVEV (reference sequence). V shed 2 bases and J shed 2 bases, with 10 bases lying between them. CDR3 in amino acids: CASSLNLATYEQYF. CDR3 DNA sequence: TGTGCCAGCAGTTTAAACCTAGCAACCTACGAGCAGTACTTC.

The chain joins TRBV29-1 to TRBJ1-1; no firm D call. The length of the CDR3 is 12 residues. V gave up 5 bases and J gave up 6 bases, with 13 bases separating them. The germline CDR1 and CDR2 sequences are SQVTM and ANQGSEA. The CDR3 DNA follows: TGCAGCGTTTGTCCCGGGGTCGCTGAAGCTTTCTTT. Encoded protein: CSVCPGVAEAFF.

The chain recombines TRBV5-6 with TRBJ2-3, with D unresolved. The CDR3 is 14 amino acids. CDR1 and CDR2 from the germline V gene are SGHDT and YYEEEE. The V end lost 0 bases, the J end lost 6 bases, and 11 bases lay between the germline ends. In DNA, the CDR3 is TGTGCCAGCAGCTTGGAATTGGGCGTGGATACGCAGTATTTT. Protein product: CASSLELGVDTQYF. Drawing the rest from reference TRBV5-6 and TRBJ2-3, the complete variable domain is DAGVTQSPTHLIKTRGQQVTLRCSPKSGHDTVSWYQQALGQGPQFIFQYYEEEERQRGNFPDRFSGHQFPNYSSELNVNALLLGDSALYLCASSLELGVDTQYFGPGTRLTVL.

The chain recombines TRBV7-3 with TRBJ2-5; no definite D call. The J call is uncertain, as TRBJ2-7 better fits the DNA end. The germline V gene has CDR1 SGHTA and CDR2 FQGTGA. The CDR3 has 13 residues. CDR3 amino acids: CASSFGESYEQYF. For the CDR3, the DNA is TGTGCCAGCAGCTTTGGGGAATCCTACGAGCAGTACTTC.